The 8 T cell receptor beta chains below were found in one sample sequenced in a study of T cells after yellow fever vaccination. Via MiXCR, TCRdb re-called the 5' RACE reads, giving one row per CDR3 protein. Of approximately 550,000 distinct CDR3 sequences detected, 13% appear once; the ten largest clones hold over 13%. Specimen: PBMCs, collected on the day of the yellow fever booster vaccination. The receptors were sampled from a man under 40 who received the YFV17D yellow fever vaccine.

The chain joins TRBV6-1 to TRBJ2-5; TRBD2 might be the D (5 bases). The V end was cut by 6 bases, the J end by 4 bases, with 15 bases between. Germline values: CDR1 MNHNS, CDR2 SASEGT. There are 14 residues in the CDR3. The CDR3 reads CASRKPGFSETQYF. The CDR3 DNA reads TGTGCCAGCAGAAAACCGGGATTCTCAGAGACCCAGTACTTC.

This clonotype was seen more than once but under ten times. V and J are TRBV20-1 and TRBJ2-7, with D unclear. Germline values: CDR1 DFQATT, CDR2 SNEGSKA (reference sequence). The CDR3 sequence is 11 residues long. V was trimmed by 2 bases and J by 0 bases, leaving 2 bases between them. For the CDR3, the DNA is TGCAGTGCTAGACCCTCCTACGAGCAGTACTTC. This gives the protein CSARPSYEQYF.

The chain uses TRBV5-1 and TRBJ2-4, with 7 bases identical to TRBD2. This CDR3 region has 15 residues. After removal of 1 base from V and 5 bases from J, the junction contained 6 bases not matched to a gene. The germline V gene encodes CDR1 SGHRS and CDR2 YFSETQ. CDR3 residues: CASSLLAGVENIQYF. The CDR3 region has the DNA TGCGCCAGCAGCTTGTTGGCGGGAGTCGAAAACATTCAGTACTTC.

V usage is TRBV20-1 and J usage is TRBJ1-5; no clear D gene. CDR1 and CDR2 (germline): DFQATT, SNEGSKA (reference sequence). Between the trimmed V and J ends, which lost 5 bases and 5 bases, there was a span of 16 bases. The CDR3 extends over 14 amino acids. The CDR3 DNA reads TGCAGTGCTCGTCGGCCGGGGAAGGATCAGCCCCAGCATTTT. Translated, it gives CSARRPGKDQPQHF.

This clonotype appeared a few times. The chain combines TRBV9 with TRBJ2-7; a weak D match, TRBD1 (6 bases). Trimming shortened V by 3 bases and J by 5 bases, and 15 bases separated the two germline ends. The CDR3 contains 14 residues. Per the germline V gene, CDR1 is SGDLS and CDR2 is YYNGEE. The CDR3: CASSDPRTDHEQYF. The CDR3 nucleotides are TGTGCCAGCAGCGACCCGAGGACAGACCACGAGCAGTACTTC.

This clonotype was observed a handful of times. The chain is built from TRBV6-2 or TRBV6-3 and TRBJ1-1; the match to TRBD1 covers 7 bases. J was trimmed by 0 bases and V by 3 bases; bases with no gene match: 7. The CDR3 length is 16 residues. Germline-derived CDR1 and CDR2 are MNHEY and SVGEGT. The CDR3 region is CASSYTGETLNTEAFF. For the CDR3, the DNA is TGTGCCAGCAGTTATACAGGGGAGACGTTGAACACTGAAGCTTTCTTT.

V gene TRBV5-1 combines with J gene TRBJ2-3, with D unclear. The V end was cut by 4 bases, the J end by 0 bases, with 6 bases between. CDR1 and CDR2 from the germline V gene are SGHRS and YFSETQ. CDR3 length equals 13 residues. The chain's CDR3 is CASSQPSTDTQYF. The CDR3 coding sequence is TGCGCCAGCAGCCAACCTAGCACAGATACGCAGTATTTT.

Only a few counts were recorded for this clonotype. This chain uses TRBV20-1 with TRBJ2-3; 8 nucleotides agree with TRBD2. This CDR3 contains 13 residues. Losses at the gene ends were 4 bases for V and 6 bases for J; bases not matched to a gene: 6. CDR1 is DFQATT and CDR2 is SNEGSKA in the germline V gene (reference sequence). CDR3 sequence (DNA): TGCAGTGCTATAGCGGGAACGTCGGATACGCAGTATTTT. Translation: CSAIAGTSDTQYF.